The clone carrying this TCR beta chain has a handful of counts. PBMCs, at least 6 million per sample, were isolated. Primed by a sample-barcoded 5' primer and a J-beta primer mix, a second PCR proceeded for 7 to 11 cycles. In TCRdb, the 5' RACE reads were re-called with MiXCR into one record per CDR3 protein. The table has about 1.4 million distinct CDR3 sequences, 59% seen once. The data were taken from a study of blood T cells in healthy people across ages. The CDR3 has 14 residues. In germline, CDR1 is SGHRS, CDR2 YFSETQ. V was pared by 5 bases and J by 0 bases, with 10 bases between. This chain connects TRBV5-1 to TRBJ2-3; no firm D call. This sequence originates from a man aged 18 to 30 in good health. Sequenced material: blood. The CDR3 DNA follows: TGCGCCAGCAGGCAGGACGCCAGCACAGATACGCAGTATTTT. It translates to CASRQDASTDTQYF.